The 25 T cell receptor beta chains listed next were all sequenced from one sample in a study of memory CD4+ T cells and cytomegalovirus serostatus. The sort gate was single viable CD3+CD4+CD8-CD45RO+ cells for memory CD4+ T cells. Clones were sequenced by immunoSEQ multiplex PCR, and TCRdb holds only the in-frame ones, with some missing. This sample yields some 46,000 clones, of which over 70% are seen a single time; about 0.6% belongs to the top ten. Sequencing input: memory CD4+ T cells from blood. The receptors come from an adult in good health and CMV-seronegative.

The chain is built from TRBV4-3 and TRBJ1-2; D unclear. V dropped 0 bases and J dropped 8 bases, with 16 bases sitting between them. The CDR3 length is 15 residues. Germline V CDR1 and CDR2: LGHNA, YSLEER. This chain's CDR3 is CASSQEGRQVDGYTF. CDR3 nucleotides: TGCGCCAGCAGCCAAGAGGGTCGGCAGGTTGACGGCTACACCTTC.

The chain couples TRBV4-1 to TRBJ1-5; D is unclear. The V gene lost 5 bases and the J gene lost 7 bases, with 18 bases spanning the gap. The length of the CDR3 is 15 residues. Germline lookup yields CDR1 MGHRA and CDR2 YSYEKL. The CDR3: CASSSKLKRRQPQHF. CDR3 nucleotide sequence: TGCGCCAGCAGCTCGAAATTGAAGCGCCGGCAGCCCCAGCATTTT.

The CDR3 region is CASSIEPGSGELFF. CDR3 nucleotide sequence: TGTGCCAGTAGTATAGAACCCGGCAGCGGGGAGCTGTTTTTT. The rearrangement links TRBV19 to TRBJ2-2; D is unresolved. From germline, CDR1 is LNHDA and CDR2 SQIVND (reference sequence). The V end was cut by 0 bases, the J end by 7 bases, with 9 bases between. The CDR3 loop spans 14 amino acids.

The chain couples TRBV5-1 to TRBJ2-5, with 9 bases aligning to TRBD2. CDR1 is SGHRS and CDR2 is YFSETQ in the germline V gene. Unmatched junction bases numbered 8, after V lost 4 bases and J lost 4 bases. The CDR3 runs 15 residues. CDR3 sequence reads: CASSLSGGTGETQYF. DNA for the CDR3: TGCGCCAGCAGCCTCAGCGGGGGGACTGGAGAGACCCAGTACTTC.

V is TRBV6-1 and J is TRBJ1-4, with 10 bases fitting TRBD1. V lost 4 bases and J lost 1; bases outside the gene matches: 9. Per germline, CDR1 MNHNS and CDR2 SASEGT. The CDR3 covers 18 residues. CDR3 in amino acids: CASSGGTGTGETNEKLFF. Written as DNA, the CDR3 is TGTGCCAGCAGTGGGGGAACCGGGACAGGGGAAACTAATGAAAAACTGTTTTTT.

The genes are TRBV7-2 and TRBJ2-5, with 8 bases aligning to TRBD2. This CDR3 region has 13 residues. V lost 5 bases to trimming and J lost 10 bases; unmatched junction nucleotides: 9. Germline loops: CDR1 SGHTA, CDR2 FQGNSA. Here the CDR3 DNA reads TGTGCCAGCAGCCCCGGGACTAGTTGGGGCCAGTACTTC. It translates to CASSPGTSWGQYF.

The chain recombines TRBV10-3 with TRBJ1-3, with D hard to call. This CDR3 has 14 amino acids. Germline CDR1 reads ENHRY; CDR2 reads SYGVKD. The germline V and J ends were trimmed by 10 bases and 1 base, with 14 bases remaining between them. The CDR3, as DNA: TGTGCCAACGGGAGCCCCTCGTCTGGAAACACCATATATTTT. Translating gives CANGSPSSGNTIYF.

This chain joins TRBV7-2 and TRBJ2-5; 12 bases map to TRBD2. The germline V gene has CDR1 SGHTA and CDR2 FQGNSA. V dropped 5 bases and J dropped 1; count of bases not matched to a gene: 5. CDR3 size: 16 residues. CDR3 sequence reads: CASSETSGGFQETQYF. Written as DNA, the CDR3 is TGTGCCAGCAGCGAGACTAGCGGGGGCTTCCAAGAGACCCAGTACTTC.

This clone came up once. This chain connects TRBV18 to TRBJ2-1; no definite D call. Germline values: CDR1 KGHSH, CDR2 LQKENI. V was pared by 2 bases and J by 9 bases, with 14 bases between. This CDR3 region has 14 residues. CDR3 DNA sequence: TGTGCCAGCTCACCAGCGGCCAGTTCAAGTGAGCAGTTCTTC. Its translation: CASSPAASSSEQFF.

V gene TRBV2 combines with J gene TRBJ2-2; no definite D call. This CDR3 is 15 amino acids long. V was shortened by 4 bases and J by 4 bases, with 13 bases between the two germline ends. Per the germline V gene, CDR1 is SNHLY and CDR2 is FYNNEI. CDR3: CASSVGKSLTGELFF. Written as DNA, the CDR3 is TGTGCCAGCAGTGTAGGGAAGTCCCTCACCGGGGAGCTGTTTTTT.

The rearrangement links TRBV7-6 to TRBJ1-2; D unclear. Germline CDR1 and CDR2: SGHVS and FNYEAQ. CDR3 length: 14 residues. V lost 5 bases to trimming and J lost 3 bases, with 13 bases between them. The CDR3 region is CASSNQQDDYGYTF. The CDR3 coding sequence is TGTGCCAGCAGCAACCAGCAAGATGACTATGGCTACACCTTC.

V usage is TRBV7-9 and J usage is TRBJ2-3; 8 bases map to TRBD2. CDR1 is SEHNR, CDR2 FQNEAQ, per germline (reference sequence). The CDR3 consists of 16 residues. V shed 3 bases, J shed 6 bases, and the junction held 11 bases outside the gene matches. CDR3 in amino acids: CASSFTGLAEGDTQYF. The CDR3 region has the DNA TGTGCCAGCAGCTTTACAGGACTAGCTGAAGGGGATACGCAGTATTTT.

This chain links TRBV6-1 with TRBJ2-5; D possibly corresponds to TRBD1 (6 bases). Judging by the DNA end, TRBJ2-7 fits better; the J call may be wrong. Germline V CDR1 and CDR2: MNHNS, SASEGT. There are 14 residues in the CDR3. This chain's CDR3 is CASSESGGGGEQYF. As DNA, the CDR3 is TGTGCCAGCAGTGAAAGTGGGGGCGGTGGCGAGCAGTACTTC.

V and J are TRBV5-6 and TRBJ1-6, with TRBD1 matching over 8 bases. Unmatched junction bases numbered 3, after V lost 1 base and J lost 6 bases. This CDR3 spans 15 amino acids. Germline V lookup: CDR1 SGHDT, CDR2 YYEEEE. CDR3 residues: CASSLLGTGNSPLHF. The DNA for the CDR3 is TGTGCCAGCAGCTTGTTAGGGACAGGTAATTCACCCCTCCACTTT.

This clone was found a few times. The chain is built from TRBV27 and TRBJ1-6, with D unresolved. This CDR3 region has 15 residues. Germline assignment: CDR1 MNHEY and CDR2 SMNVEV (reference sequence). Trimming took 0 bases from V and 8 from J, leaving 11 bases between them. The DNA of the CDR3 is TGTGCCAGCAGTTTATCGTTGGGTCGGTATTCACCCCTCCACTTT. It codes for CASSLSLGRYSPLHF.

The rearrangement joins TRBV6-5 to TRBJ2-2, with 8 bases aligning to TRBD1. Germline values: CDR1 MNHEY, CDR2 SVGAGI. The V segment lost 4 bases and the J segment 4 bases; nucleotides outside the gene matches: 8. This CDR3 has 16 residues. The DNA of the CDR3 is TGTGCCAGCAGTTCCATAGGGACAGGAGTCACCGGGGAGCTGTTTTTT. It codes for CASSSIGTGVTGELFF.

The sample holds one count of this clone. The chain links TRBV11-2 to TRBJ1-1, with D uncertain. Per germline, CDR1 SGHAT and CDR2 FQNNGV. With 0 bases removed from V and 2 bases from J, the gap between germline ends came to 13 bases. This CDR3 is 16 amino acids long. CDR3 region: CASSLEAGRVNTEAFF. The CDR3 nucleotides read TGTGCCAGCAGCTTAGAGGCGGGAAGAGTAAACACTGAAGCTTTCTTT.

The rearrangement links TRBV5-1 to TRBJ1-3; tentatively, D is TRBD1 (6 bases). The germline CDR1 and CDR2 sequences are SGHRS and YFSETQ. CDR3 size: 17 residues. V was cut by 2 bases and J by 0 bases, with 15 bases left in between. The CDR3 is CASSFLQGSRSGNTIYF. The CDR3 DNA reads as TGCGCCAGCAGCTTCTTACAGGGTTCCCGCTCTGGAAACACCATATATTTT.

V and J are TRBV9 and TRBJ1-3; 7 bases are shared with TRBD1. V was pared by 0 bases and J by 2 bases, with 5 bases of the junction left unmatched. CDR1 and CDR2 from the germline V gene are SGDLS and YYNGEE. The CDR3 has 16 amino acids. CDR3: CASSVGGDRAGNTIYF. CDR3 nucleotide sequence: TGTGCCAGCAGCGTAGGTGGAGACAGGGCTGGAAACACCATATATTTT.

The rearrangement joins TRBV5-8 to TRBJ1-1, with D possibly TRBD1 on 6 matching bases. The CDR3 runs 15 residues. Germline assignment: CDR1 SGHTS and CDR2 YDEGEE. V lost 2 bases, J lost 6 bases, and 17 bases lay in between. The chain's CDR3 is CASSLGSRGGAEAFF. CDR3 coding DNA: TGTGCCAGCAGCTTAGGTTCCAGGGGAGGCGCTGAAGCTTTCTTT.

This clone was seen only once. The chain is built from TRBV13 and TRBJ2-1, with 8 bases identical to TRBD2. The CDR3 has 16 amino acids. CDR1 and CDR2 from the germline V gene are PRHDT and FYEKMQ (reference sequence). Germline trimming cut 1 base from V and 4 bases from J; bases unmatched to any gene: 6. CDR3 DNA: TGTGCCAGCAGCTTAGATACCCAGCGGGGGTACAATGAGCAGTTCTTC. This encodes CASSLDTQRGYNEQFF.

V gene TRBV2 combines with J gene TRBJ2-7; D perhaps matches TRBD1 (6 bases). CDR3 length equals 14 residues. Trimming stripped 7 bases from V and 4 bases from J, with 17 bases between. Germline V gene lookup returns CDR1 SNHLY and CDR2 FYNNEI. This chain's CDR3 is CASTEQGVSYEQYF. Here the CDR3 DNA reads TGTGCCAGCACGGAACAGGGAGTCTCGTACGAGCAGTACTTC.

The chain links TRBV7-3 to TRBJ2-5; 14 bases are a match to TRBD2. V lost 3 bases to trimming and J lost 5 bases; unmatched junction nucleotides: 5. CDR3 size: 16 residues. Germline V lookup: CDR1 SGHTA, CDR2 FQGTGA. Here the CDR3 DNA reads TGTGCCAGCAGCTTGGGACTAGCGGGGGCAGGGGAGACCCAGTACTTC. The encoded protein is CASSLGLAGAGETQYF.

The V call is TRBV7-2, the J call TRBJ2-7, with D possibly TRBD1 on 6 matching bases. This CDR3 is 16 amino acids long. Germline CDR1 SGHTA, CDR2 FQGNSA. Between the trimmed V and J ends, which lost 4 bases and 3 bases, there was a span of 19 bases. Written as DNA, the CDR3 is TGTGCCAGCAGCTCAACCGCCCCTAACAGGGTCTACGAGCAGTACTTC. Its translation: CASSSTAPNRVYEQYF.

The chain combines TRBV19 with TRBJ2-7; 7 bases are a match to TRBD1. The V gene's germline CDR1 is LNHDA and CDR2 SQIVND (reference sequence). V shed 4 bases and J 2 bases; nucleotides not matched to a gene: 11. The CDR3 extends over 16 amino acids. The CDR3 region is CASSNRDRAIPYEQYF. The CDR3 DNA reads as TGTGCCAGTAGTAACAGAGACAGGGCTATCCCCTACGAGCAGTACTTC.